The sequence of this T cell receptor (beta chain) was determined in a study of shared clonotypes between healthy human individuals. Whole-study findings and limits: Among the subsets, naive ones generally showed larger estimated richness than memory ones.

Germline V lookup: CDR1 LGHNA, CDR2 YSLEER. Deletions cut 4 bases from V and 4 bases from J, with 11 bases between. The CDR3 is 13 residues long. Here immunoSEQ multiplex PCR was the method, and the copy in TCRdb shows in-frame clones only, minus some. The data contain more than 2 million clones, over 85% of them seen just once; the ten biggest clones take up around 1.7%. Naivety among CD8 cells was defined by CD45RO negativity and positive CCR7 selection, thereby excluding terminally differentiated effector memory CD45RA+ cells. On this clone: Its antigen is unidentified.

Source material: naive CD8+ T cells from PBMCs. The J gene is TRBJ2-7, the V gene TRBV4-3, with D possibly being TRBD2 (5 bases). The origin of this receptor is a man younger than 30 in good health. Some clones in this sample may be carry-over from other donors' samples. The CDR3 coding sequence is TGCGCCAGCAGCCCCGGGCCGGGATACGAGCAGTACTTC. Amino acids: CASSPGPGYEQYF.